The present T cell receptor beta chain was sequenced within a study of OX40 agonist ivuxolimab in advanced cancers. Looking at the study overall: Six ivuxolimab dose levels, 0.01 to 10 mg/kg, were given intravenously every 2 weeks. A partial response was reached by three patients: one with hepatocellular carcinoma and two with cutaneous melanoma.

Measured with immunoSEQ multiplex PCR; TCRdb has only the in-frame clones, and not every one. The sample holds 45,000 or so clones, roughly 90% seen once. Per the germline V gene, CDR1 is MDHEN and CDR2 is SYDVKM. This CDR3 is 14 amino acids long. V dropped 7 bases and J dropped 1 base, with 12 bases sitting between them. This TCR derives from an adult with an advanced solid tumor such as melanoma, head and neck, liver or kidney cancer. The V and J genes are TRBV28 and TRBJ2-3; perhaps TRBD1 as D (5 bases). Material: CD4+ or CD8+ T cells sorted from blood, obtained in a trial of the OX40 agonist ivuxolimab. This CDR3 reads CASIEQDGTDTQYF. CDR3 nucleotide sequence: TGTGCCAGCATTGAACAGGACGGCACAGATACGCAGTATTTT.